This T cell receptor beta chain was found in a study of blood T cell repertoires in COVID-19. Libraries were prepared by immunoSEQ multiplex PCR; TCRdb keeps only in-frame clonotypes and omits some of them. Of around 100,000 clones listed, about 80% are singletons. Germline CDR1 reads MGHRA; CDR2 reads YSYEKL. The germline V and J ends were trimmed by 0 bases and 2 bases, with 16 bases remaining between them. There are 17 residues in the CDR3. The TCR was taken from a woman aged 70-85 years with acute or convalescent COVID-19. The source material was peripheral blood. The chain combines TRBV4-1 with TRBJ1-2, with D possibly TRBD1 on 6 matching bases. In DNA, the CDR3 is TGCGCCAGCAGCCAAGATGGGGGCCAGACAGGCAACTATGGCTACACCTTC. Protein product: CASSQDGGQTGNYGYTF.